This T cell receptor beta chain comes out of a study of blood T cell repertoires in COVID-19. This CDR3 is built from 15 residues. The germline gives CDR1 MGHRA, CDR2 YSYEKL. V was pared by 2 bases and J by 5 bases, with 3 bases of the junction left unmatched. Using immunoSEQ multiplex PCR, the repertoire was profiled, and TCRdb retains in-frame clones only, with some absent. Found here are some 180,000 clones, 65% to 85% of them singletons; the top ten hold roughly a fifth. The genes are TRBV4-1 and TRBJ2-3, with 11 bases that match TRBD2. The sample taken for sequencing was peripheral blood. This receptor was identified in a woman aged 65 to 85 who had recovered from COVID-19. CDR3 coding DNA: TGCGCCAGCAGCCAACTAGCGGGAGGTCGAGATACGCAGTATTTT. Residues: CASSQLAGGRDTQYF.